A single T cell receptor beta chain is shown here with its context. A single count supports this clone. The antigen this receptor binds is unknown. Per-nucleotide qualities are absent, and no much larger clonotype sits a single base away. The library was produced with the immunoSEQ multiplex PCR assay. A mixture of 60 forward primers for TCR Vbeta segments and 13 reverse primers for TCR Jbeta segments was used in the multiplex PCR. The CDR3 region of rearranged TCR beta genes was amplified from genomic DNA by a multiplex PCR assay. On the Illumina HiSeq System, the amplified TCR beta libraries were sequenced as 87-base-pair reads. For the original study's pipeline: Across the 500 to 850 repertoires, a later analysis counted tens of millions of unique TCR beta chains, approximately 10 million of which were shared by at least two donors. Raw reads were error-corrected and collapsed into unique sequences by a nearest-neighbor algorithm in which closely related sequences were merged to remove PCR and sequencing errors. V, D and J gene segments were assigned by aligning CDR3 sequences to IMGT reference sequences. For a sequence to be retained, a match of at least six nucleotides to both a V gene segment and a J gene segment was required. A rearrangement was called productive if the CDR3 had no stop codons and remained in frame with V and J, and every other rearrangement was called non-productive. CDR3 was defined according to IMGT convention as the region running from the second conserved V-encoded cysteine to the conserved J-encoded phenylalanine. The earlier analysis of more than 450 of the donors excluded sequences that lacked an unambiguous match to a single V gene segment. An earlier analysis of 587 of the donors called V segments functional above 56.7% productive rearrangements and segregating when the between-donor standard deviation exceeded 5%. A statistical classification framework was developed to diagnose cytomegalovirus status using the catalog of TCR beta chain sequences. V and J gene assignment, in a later analysis, came from comparing TCR nucleotide sequences with IMGT/GENE-DB human TR gene sequences. Using the TCRdist pipeline, a later analysis assigned CDR3 sequences along with most-parsimonious VDJ recombination scenarios. In a later analysis, each TCR beta chain was defined by its CDR3 amino acid sequence together with its V-gene family, and reads lacking a unique V-gene family were excluded. In a later analysis, several hundred highly shared, low-generation-probability nucleotide sequences were removed to address suspected cross-contamination and a sequencing artifact. For each public chain, a later analysis derived a clonal expansion index from normalized ranks of inferred template counts within each repertoire. A later analysis computed generation probabilities with a VDJ recombination model fitted to out-of-frame rearrangements, and checked the results against IGoR. In a later analysis, TCR-TCR, TCR-HLA and TCR-CMV co-occurrence was scored with hypergeometric tests, and a repertoire-size bias correction was applied to TCR pairs. A later analysis estimated false discovery rates by permuting HLA or CMV assignments 20 times. A later analysis grouped co-occurring TCRs with DBSCAN, adding TCRdist sequence similarity when clustering within HLA-allele-positive subsets. Repertoires with fewer than 30,000 or more than 120,000 public chains were left out of co-occurrence clustering, as were five repertoires with anomalous nucleotide sharing. TCRdb retrieved this table from immuneACCESS and kept in-frame rearrangements only. Not all clones are present; in checked studies, unresolved V genes account for under half, and no reason is known for the remainder. V and J calls and clone size follow that table, whereas D and trimming were derived from the DNA. The sample records 150,000 to 180,000 clones, over 65% of which are singletons. The top ten hold around 4.1% of the sample.

This sample was included in a study of cytomegalovirus exposure and HLA in healthy donors (dated by TCRdb to about 2017). With regard to the full study: An earlier analysis of around 600 of the donors reported roughly 270 Gb of sequence data and some 120 million unique TCR beta sequences from about 180 million T cells. Besides the first cohort of approximately 710 subjects, a separate validation cohort made up of 120 different subjects was used. To predict cytomegalovirus infection status, the study brought together high-throughput TCR immunosequencing, statistical association of individual TCRs with disease status, and machine learning. Among the roughly 400 genotyped donors, approximately 81% belonged to the genetic ancestry cluster associated with self-reported Caucasian donors. Among almost 400 genotyped donors of the cohort, an average of approximately 240,000 unique TCR beta nucleotide sequences were sequenced per donor, around 20% of them non-productive. Donor age, sex, ethnicity and CMV serostatus were compiled together with the repertoire data. An early release that covered approximately 600 HLA-typed donors contained approximately 300 gigabases of sequencing data and 65 million to 100 million unique TCR sequences. The study used immunosequencing to profile the T cell repertoires of approximately 640 subjects and linked those repertoires to cytomegalovirus serostatus. Every discovery cohort repertoire had been produced on one sequencing platform. An earlier analysis of around 580 of the donors used high-throughput TCR beta sequencing to judge whether each TCR beta V gene segment behaved as functional or pseudogenic. The aim of the study was to test whether cataloging public T cell receptors could identify signatures of past pathogen exposure. Genome-wide SNP genotypes for about 60% of the 666 donors were used in a later genetic analysis, which treated that subset as a discovery cohort. In a later analysis, previously published TCR beta repertoires from about 640 donors were re-analyzed and high-resolution HLA genotyping was added so that TCR occurrence patterns could be studied. Typing coverage varied by locus: roughly 629-630 donors for A, B, C, DRB1 and DQB1; approximately 560 for DQA1; more than 600 for DPA1; roughly 470 for DPB1. HLA typing covered class I and class II loci at four-digit resolution. About 5 DR-DQ haplotypes were handled as single units for association and clustering, since linkage in the cohort was strong. The later analysis used no new phenotypic data to find candidate immune exposures, relying instead on TCR beta sequences and their occurrence across donors. The research as a whole found: A later genetic analysis associated a missense DCLRE1C variant with V-gene and J-gene trimming of TCR beta chains, and an independent cohort replicated the association. The classifier was reported to diagnose cytomegalovirus status with high specificity and sensitivity in both the original and validation cohorts. In vitro tests confirmed that a few of the cytomegalovirus-associated TCR beta chains recognize cytomegalovirus antigens. Approximately 16 rarely observed V segments, including chromosome 9 orphons, were excluded from the earlier analysis of some 590 of the donors because counts were too low. The study gave a list of 150 to 200 TCR beta chains associated with cytomegalovirus. Correlated functional status among segregating V segments might be attributable to linkage disequilibrium, but an unknown experimental factor could not be ruled out. For the cohort, immune exposure information was limited to CMV serostatus. A later analysis found that TCR association rates varied across HLA loci, with DRB1 alleles showing the most associated TCRs and HLA-C alleles the fewest. Because the 87-base-pair reads could not distinguish some IMGT-functional V segments, including TRBV6-2 and TRBV6-3, those segments were excluded. Strong co-occurrence of HLA alleles, especially DR and DQ, made assigning TCR associations to individual alleles difficult. The authors suggested that the approach could potentially be extended to other disease states and immunological phenotypes. Across donors, most TCR sequences were observed very rarely, whereas some public TCRs were present in many individuals. According to a later analysis, most CMV-associated TCR beta chains appeared to be HLA-restricted, and the HLA associations seemed to be driven largely by CMV exposure. HLA typing was unavailable for some donors at each locus, so association tests used only the typed subset. An earlier analysis of roughly 570 of the donors showed that most TCR beta V segments appeared in productive rearrangements either about 90% or about 30% of the time, which broadly matched IMGT annotations. In a later analysis, several top co-occurrence clusters were reported to appear linked to parvovirus B19, influenza, CMV and Epstein-Barr virus. This cohort had only TCR beta chains sequenced, and the lack of alpha or paired-chain data limited which features could be detected. A later analysis associated 16,951 TCR beta sequences with specific HLA alleles at a false discovery rate of 0.05. A further reported finding was that TCR beta sequences accurately predicted the HLA-A and HLA-B alleles for most subjects in the first cohort. The sequencing pipeline was judged likely to have produced a cluster of highly shared sequence variants as a technical artifact. Roughly uniform sequencing depth across donors was assumed in presence/absence analyses, although this assumption may not hold. In a later analysis, HLA-associated TCR beta chains were found to be more clonally expanded and to have lower generation probabilities than equally common non-associated chains. A later genetic analysis reported fewer N-insertions in productive TCRs among donors in an Asian-associated ancestry cluster than the roughly 640-donor mean.

In total, around 600 healthy bone marrow donors made up the cohort. At the time of sampling, every cohort member was nominally healthy, though immune exposures that went unrecorded were likely present. The donor was CMV seronegative and was included in the group of several hundred seronegative cohort members. Each donor provided a peripheral blood sample, and peripheral blood mononuclear cells were used for TCR beta sequencing. Genomic DNA extraction from the blood cell samples was performed with the Qiagen DNeasy Blood Extraction Kit. The CDR3 numbers 14 residues from cysteine through phenylalanine. The kept DNA is CDR3 alone, 42 bases in frame from the first base. CDR1 LGHNT and CDR2 FRNRAP are derived from the germline V gene. V is reduced by 9 bases and J by 7 bases, leaving a spacing of 19 bases between them.

This sequence was found in a middle-aged woman in good health and CMV-seronegative. Sequences were obtained from PBMCs. The V and J genes are TRBV12-5 and TRBJ1-3, with the D gene uncertain. The CDR3 corresponds to CASRSGRAGNTIYF. The DNA sequence is TGTGCTAGCCGGTCCGGGCGGGCCGGGAACACCATATATTTT.